This T cell receptor beta chain originates from a study of blood T cell repertoires in COVID-19. The protocol was immunoSEQ multiplex PCR, while the TCRdb copy is restricted to in-frame clones and leaves out a portion. The table shows 25,000 to 35,000 clones, with about 90% occurring only once. Trimming at V came to 0 bases and at J to 8 bases, leaving 6 bases not matched to a gene. Germline assignment: CDR1 SGHRS and CDR2 YFSETQ. The CDR3 is 15 amino acids. This sequence joins TRBV5-1 and TRBJ2-4; TRBD1 agrees at 9 bases. The sample was peripheral blood. The sequence was obtained from a man aged 55 to 70 with active COVID-19. CDR3 in DNA: TGCGCCAGCAGCTTGGGATGGACAGGGGAGGACATTCAGTACTTC. Protein: CASSLGWTGEDIQYF.